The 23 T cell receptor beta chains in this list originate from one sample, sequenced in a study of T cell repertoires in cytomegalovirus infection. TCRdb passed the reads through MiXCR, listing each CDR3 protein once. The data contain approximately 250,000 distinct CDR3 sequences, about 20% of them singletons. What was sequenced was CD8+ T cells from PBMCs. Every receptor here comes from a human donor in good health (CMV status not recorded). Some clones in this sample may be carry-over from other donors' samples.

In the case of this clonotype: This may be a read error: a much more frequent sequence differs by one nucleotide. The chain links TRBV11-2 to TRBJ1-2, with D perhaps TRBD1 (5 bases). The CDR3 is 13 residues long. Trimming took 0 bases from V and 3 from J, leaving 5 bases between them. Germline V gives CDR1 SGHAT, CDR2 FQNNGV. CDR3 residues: CASSLEGDYGYTF. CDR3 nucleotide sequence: TGTGCCAGCAGCTTAGAAGGGGACTATGGCTACACCTTC. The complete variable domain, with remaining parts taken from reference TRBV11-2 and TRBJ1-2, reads EAGVAQSPRYKIIEKRQSVAFWCNPISGHATLYWYQQILGQGPKLLIQFQNNGVVDDSQLPKDRFSAERLKGVDSTLKIQPAKLEDSAVYLCASSLEGDYGYTFGSGTRLTVV.

The CDR3 DNA reads TGTGCCAGCAGCTCCGTCACAGGGGAACAAGACAGTGAAAAACTGTTTTTT. Translation: CASSSVTGEQDSEKLFF. The rearrangement links TRBV7-4 to TRBJ1-4; 7 nucleotides align to TRBD1. Germline CDR1 is SGHVT and CDR2 is SQSDAQ. The trim removed 4 bases at V and 7 bases at J, leaving 15 bases unmatched. The length of the CDR3 is 17 residues.

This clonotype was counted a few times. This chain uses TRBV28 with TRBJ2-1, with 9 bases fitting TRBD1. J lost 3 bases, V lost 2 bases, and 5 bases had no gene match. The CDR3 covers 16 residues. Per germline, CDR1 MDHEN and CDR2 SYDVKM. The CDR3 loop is CASSLRGTGNYNEQFF. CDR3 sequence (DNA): TGTGCCAGCAGTTTACGCGGGACAGGGAACTACAATGAGCAGTTCTTC.

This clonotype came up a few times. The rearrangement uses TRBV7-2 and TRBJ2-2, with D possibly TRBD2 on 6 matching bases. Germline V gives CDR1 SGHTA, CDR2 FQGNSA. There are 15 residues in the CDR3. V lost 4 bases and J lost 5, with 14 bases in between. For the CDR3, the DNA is TGTGCCAGCAGCTACCGACGGGGGATAACCGGGGAGCTGTTTTTT. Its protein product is CASSYRRGITGELFF.

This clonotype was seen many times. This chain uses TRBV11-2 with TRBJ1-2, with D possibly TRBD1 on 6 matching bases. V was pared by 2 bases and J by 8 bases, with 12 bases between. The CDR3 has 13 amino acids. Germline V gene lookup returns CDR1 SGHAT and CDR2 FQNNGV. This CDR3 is CASSLFRGDGYTF. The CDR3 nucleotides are TGTGCCAGCAGCTTATTCAGGGGCGACGGCTACACCTTC. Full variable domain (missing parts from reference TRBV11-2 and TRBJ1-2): EAGVAQSPRYKIIEKRQSVAFWCNPISGHATLYWYQQILGQGPKLLIQFQNNGVVDDSQLPKDRFSAERLKGVDSTLKIQPAKLEDSAVYLCASSLFRGDGYTFGSGTRLTVV.

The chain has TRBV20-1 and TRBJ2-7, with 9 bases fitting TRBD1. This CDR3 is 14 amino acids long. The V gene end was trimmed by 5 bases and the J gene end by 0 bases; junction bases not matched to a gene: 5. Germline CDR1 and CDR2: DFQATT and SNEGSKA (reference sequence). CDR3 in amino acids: CSAPGQGPSYEQYF. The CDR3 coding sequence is TGCAGTGCTCCGGGACAGGGACCCTCCTACGAGCAGTACTTC.

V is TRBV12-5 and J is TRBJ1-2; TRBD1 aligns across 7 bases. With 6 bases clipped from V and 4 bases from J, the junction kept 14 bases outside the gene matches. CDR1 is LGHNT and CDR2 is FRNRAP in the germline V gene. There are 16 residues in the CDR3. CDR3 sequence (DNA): TGTGCTAGTGGATCGGGACAGTTACTTTGGGGCTATGGCTACACCTTC. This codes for CASGSGQLLWGYGYTF.

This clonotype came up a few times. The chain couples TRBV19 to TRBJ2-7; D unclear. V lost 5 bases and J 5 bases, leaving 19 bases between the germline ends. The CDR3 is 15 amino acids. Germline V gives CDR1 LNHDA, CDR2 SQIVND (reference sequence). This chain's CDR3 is CASSVDSYGTDEQYF. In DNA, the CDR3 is TGTGCCAGTAGTGTTGACTCCTATGGTACCGACGAGCAGTACTTC.

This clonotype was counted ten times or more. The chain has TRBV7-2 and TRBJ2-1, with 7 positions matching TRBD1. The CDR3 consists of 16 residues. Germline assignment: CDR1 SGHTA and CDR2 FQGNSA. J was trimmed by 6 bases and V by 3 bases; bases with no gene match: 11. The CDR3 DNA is TGTGCCAGCAGCTTTTGGACAGGCTTAAAGGTCAATGAGCAGTTCTTC. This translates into CASSFWTGLKVNEQFF. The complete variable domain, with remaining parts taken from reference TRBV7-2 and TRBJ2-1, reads GAGVSQSPSNKVTEKGKDVELRCDPISGHTALYWYRQSLGQGLEFLIYFQGNSAPDKSGLPSDRFSAERTGGSVSTLTIQRTQQEDSAVYLCASSFWTGLKVNEQFFGPGTRLTVL.

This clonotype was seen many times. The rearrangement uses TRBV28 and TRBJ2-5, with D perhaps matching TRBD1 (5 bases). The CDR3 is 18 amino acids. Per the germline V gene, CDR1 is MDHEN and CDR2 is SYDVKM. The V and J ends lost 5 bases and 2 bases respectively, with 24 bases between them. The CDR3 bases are TGTGCCAGCAGTAGGTCAGGAGACAGTCTGGTCCTTCAAGAGACCCAGTACTTC. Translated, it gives CASSRSGDSLVLQETQYF.

CDR3 region: CSVEDPGQVTFGYTF. CDR3 coding DNA: TGCAGCGTTGAAGACCCGGGACAGGTTACTTTCGGCTACACCTTC. The chain couples TRBV29-1 to TRBJ1-2; 8 bases are shared with TRBD1. Germline-derived CDR1 and CDR2 are SQVTM and ANQGSEA. V gave up 0 bases and J gave up 8 bases; unmatched junction bases: 11. There are 15 residues in the CDR3.

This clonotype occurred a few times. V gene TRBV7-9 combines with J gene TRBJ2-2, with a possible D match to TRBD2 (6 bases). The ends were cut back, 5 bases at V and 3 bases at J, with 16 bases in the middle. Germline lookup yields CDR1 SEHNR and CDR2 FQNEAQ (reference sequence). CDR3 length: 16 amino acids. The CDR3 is CASSPLGGLDTGELFF. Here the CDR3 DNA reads TGTGCCAGCAGCCCCCTGGGGGGTTTGGACACCGGGGAGCTGTTTTTT.

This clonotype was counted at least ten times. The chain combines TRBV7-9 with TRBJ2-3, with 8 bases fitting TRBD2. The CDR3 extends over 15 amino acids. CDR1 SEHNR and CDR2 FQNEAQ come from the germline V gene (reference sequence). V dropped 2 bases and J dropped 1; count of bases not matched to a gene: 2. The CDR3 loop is CASSLFSGGTDTQYF. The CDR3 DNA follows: TGTGCCAGCAGCTTATTTAGCGGGGGCACAGATACGCAGTATTTT.

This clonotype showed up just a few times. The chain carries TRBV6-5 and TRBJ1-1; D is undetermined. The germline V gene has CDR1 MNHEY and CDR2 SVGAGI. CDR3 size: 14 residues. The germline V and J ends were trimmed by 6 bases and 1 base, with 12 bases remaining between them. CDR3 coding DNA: TGTGCCAGCAGCGCCGGTTGGGGGAACACTGAAGCTTTCTTT. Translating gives CASSAGWGNTEAFF.

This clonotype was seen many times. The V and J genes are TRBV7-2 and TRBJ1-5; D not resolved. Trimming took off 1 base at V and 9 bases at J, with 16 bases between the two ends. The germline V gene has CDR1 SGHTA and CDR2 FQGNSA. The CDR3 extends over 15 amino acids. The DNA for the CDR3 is TGTGCCAGCAGCTTAGGACACGTCTTCCCTTCGCCCCAGCATTTT. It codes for CASSLGHVFPSPQHF. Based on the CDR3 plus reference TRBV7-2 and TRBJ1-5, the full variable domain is GAGVSQSPSNKVTEKGKDVELRCDPISGHTALYWYRQSLGQGLEFLIYFQGNSAPDKSGLPSDRFSAERTGGSVSTLTIQRTQQEDSAVYLCASSLGHVFPSPQHFGDGTRLSIL.

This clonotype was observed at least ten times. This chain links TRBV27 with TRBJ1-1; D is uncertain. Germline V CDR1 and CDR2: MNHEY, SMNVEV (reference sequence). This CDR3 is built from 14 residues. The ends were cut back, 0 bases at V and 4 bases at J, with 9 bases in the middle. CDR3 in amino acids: CASSLSRYGTEAFF. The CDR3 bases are TGTGCCAGCAGTTTATCGCGGTACGGCACTGAAGCTTTCTTT.

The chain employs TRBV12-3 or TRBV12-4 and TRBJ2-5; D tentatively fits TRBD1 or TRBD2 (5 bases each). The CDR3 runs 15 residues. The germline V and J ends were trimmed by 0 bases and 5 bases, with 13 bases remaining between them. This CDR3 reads CASSLAQGRRETQYF. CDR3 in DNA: TGTGCCAGCAGTTTAGCCCAGGGCCGGAGGGAGACCCAGTACTTC.

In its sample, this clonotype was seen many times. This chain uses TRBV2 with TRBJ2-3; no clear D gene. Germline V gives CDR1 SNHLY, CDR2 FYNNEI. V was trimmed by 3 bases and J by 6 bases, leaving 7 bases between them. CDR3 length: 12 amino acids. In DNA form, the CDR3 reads TGTGCCAGCAGTGATCATCAGGATACGCAGTATTTT. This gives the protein CASSDHQDTQYF. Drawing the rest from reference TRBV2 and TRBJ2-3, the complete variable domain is EPEVTQTPSHQVTQMGQEVILRCVPISNHLYFYWYRQILGQKVEFLVSFYNNEISEKSEIFDDQFSVERPDGSNFTLKIRSTKLEDSAMYFCASSDHQDTQYFGPGTRLTVL.

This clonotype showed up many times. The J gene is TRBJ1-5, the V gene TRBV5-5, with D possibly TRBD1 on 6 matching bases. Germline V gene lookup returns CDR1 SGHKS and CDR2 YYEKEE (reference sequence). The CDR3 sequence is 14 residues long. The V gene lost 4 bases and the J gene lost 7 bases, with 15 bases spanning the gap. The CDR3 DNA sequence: TGTGCCAGCAGCAATGAGGGGGTCCACCAGCCCCAGCATTTT. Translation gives CASSNEGVHQPQHF.

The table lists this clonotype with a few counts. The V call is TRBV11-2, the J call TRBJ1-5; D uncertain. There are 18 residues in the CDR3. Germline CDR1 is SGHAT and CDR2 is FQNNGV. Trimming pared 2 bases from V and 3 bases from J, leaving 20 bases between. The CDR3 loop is CASSLKGRAHAPNQPQHF. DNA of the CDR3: TGTGCCAGCAGCTTAAAGGGTCGGGCTCACGCTCCCAATCAGCCCCAGCATTTT.

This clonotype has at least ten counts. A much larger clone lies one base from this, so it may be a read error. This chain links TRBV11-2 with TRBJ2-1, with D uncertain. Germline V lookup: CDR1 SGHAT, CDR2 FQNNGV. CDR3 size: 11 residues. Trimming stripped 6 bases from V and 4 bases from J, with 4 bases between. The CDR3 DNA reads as TGTGCCAGCAGACAATACAATGAGCAGTTCTTC. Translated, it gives CASRQYNEQFF.

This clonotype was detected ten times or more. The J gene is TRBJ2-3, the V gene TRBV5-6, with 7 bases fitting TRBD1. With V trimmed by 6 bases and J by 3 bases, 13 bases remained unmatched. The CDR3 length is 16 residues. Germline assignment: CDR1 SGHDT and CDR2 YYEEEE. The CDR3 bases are TGTGCCAGCACCCTAACCAGGGACAGCTGGACAGATACGCAGTATTTT. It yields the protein CASTLTRDSWTDTQYF.

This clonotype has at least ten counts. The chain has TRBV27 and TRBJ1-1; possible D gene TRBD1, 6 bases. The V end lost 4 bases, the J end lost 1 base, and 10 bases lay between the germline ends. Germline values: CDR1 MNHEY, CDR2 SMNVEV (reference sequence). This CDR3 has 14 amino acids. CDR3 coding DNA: TGTGCCAGCAGTTACGGGACACCGAACACTGAAGCTTTCTTT. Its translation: CASSYGTPNTEAFF.